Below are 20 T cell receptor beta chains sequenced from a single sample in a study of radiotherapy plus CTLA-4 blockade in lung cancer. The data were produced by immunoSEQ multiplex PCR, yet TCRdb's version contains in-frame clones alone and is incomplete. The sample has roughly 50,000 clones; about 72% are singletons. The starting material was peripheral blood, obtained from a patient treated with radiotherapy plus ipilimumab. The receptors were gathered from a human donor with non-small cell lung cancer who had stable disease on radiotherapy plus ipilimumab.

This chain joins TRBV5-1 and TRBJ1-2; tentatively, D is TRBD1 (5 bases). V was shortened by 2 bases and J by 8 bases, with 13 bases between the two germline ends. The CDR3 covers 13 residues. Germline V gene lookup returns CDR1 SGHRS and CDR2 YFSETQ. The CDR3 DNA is TGCGCCAGCAGCTTCGATGAGGCAGGGGGCTACACCTTC. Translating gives CASSFDEAGGYTF. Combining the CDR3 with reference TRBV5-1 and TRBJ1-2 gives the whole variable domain KAGVTQTPRYLIKTRGQQVTLSCSPISGHRSVSWYQQTPGQGLQFLFEYFSETQRNKGNFPGRFSGRQFSNSRSEMNVSTLELGDSALYLCASSFDEAGGYTFGSGTRLTVV.

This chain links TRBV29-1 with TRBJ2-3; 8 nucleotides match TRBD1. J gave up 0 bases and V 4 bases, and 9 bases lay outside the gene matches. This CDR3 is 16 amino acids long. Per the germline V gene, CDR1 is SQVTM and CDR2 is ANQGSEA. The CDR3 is CSVVGPWTGSTDTQYF. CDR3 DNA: TGCAGCGTTGTGGGTCCATGGACAGGGAGCACAGATACGCAGTATTTT.

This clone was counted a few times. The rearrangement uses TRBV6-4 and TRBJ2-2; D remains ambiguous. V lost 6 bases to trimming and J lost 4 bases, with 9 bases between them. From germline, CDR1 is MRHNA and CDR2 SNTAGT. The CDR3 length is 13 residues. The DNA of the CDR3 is TGTGCCAGCAGGGCCCCCCTCACCGGGGAGCTGTTTTTT. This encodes CASRAPLTGELFF.

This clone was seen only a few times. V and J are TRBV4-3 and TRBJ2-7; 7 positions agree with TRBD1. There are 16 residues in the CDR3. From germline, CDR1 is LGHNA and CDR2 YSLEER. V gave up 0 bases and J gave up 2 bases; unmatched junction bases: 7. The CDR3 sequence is CASSQELAGGAYEQYF. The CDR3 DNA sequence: TGCGCCAGCAGCCAAGAGCTAGCAGGGGGAGCCTACGAGCAGTACTTC.

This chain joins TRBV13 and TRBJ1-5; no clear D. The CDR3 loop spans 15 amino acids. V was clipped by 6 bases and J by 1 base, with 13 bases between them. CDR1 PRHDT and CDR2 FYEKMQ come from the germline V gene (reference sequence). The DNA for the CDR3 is TGTGCCAGCAGTCCGGGGAGGTCGAGCAATCAGCCCCAGCATTTT. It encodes CASSPGRSSNQPQHF.

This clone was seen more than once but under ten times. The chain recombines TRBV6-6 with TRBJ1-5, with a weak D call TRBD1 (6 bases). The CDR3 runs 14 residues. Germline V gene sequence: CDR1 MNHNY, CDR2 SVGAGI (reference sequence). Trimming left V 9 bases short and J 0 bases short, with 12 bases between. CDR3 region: CASTGHYSNQPQHF. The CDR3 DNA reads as TGTGCCAGTACAGGGCATTATAGCAATCAGCCCCAGCATTTT.

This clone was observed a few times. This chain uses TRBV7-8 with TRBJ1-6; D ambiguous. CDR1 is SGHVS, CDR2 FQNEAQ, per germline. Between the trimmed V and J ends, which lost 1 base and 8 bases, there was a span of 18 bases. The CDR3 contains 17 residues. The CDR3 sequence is CASSLVRLGFRDSPLHF. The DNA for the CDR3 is TGTGCCAGCAGCTTAGTTCGTTTGGGTTTTAGGGATTCACCCCTCCACTTT.

CDR3 protein: CASSIPTSGYYNEQFF. CDR3 nucleotides: TGTGCCAGTAGTATTCCGACTAGCGGCTACTACAATGAGCAGTTCTTC. The rearrangement links TRBV19 to TRBJ2-1; TRBD2 agrees at 9 bases. V lost 3 bases, J lost 3 bases, and 6 bases stayed unmatched. This CDR3 has 16 amino acids. Germline-derived CDR1 and CDR2 are LNHDA and SQIVND (reference sequence). The full variable domain, in which reference TRBV19 and TRBJ2-1 provide the parts outside the CDR3, is DGGITQSPKYLFRKEGQNVTLSCEQNLNHDAMYWYRQDPGQGLRLIYYSQIVNDFQKGDIAEGYSVSREKKESFPLTVTSAQKNPTAFYLCASSIPTSGYYNEQFFGPGTRLTVL.

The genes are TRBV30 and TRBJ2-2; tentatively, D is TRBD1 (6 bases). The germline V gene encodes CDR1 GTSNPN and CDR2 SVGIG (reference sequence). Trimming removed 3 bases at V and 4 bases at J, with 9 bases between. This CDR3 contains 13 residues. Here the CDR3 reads CAWSRTATGELFF. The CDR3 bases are TGTGCCTGGAGCCGGACAGCCACCGGGGAGCTGTTTTTT.

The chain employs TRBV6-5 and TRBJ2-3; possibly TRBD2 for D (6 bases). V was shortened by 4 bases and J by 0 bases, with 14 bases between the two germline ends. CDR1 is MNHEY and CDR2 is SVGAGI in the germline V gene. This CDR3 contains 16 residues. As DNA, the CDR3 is TGTGCCAGCAGTTCCCGGAGGGGATTTAGCACAGATACGCAGTATTTT. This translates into CASSSRRGFSTDTQYF.

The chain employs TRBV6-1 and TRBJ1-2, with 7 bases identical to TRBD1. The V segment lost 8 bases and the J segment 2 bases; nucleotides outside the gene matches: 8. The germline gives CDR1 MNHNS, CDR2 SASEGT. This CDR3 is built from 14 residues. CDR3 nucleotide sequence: TGTGCCAGCCACAGACCGGACAGGAACTATGGCTACACCTTC. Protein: CASHRPDRNYGYTF.

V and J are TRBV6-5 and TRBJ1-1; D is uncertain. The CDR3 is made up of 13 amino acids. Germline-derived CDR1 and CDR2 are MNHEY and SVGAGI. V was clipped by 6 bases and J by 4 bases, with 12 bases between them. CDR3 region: CASRTSWVTEAFF. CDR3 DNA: TGTGCCAGCAGGACCAGCTGGGTCACTGAAGCTTTCTTT.

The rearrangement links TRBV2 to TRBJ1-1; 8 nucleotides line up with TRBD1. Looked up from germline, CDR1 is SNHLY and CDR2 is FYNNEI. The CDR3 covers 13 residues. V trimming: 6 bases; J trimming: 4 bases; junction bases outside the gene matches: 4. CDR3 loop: CASRRDRSTEAFF. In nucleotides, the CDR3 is TGTGCCAGCAGAAGGGACAGGAGCACTGAAGCTTTCTTT.

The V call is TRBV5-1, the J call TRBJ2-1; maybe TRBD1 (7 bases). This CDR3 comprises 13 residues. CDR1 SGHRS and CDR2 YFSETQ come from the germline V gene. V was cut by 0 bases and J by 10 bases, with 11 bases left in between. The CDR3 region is CASSLAGGREQFF. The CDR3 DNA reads TGCGCCAGCAGCTTGGCAGGGGGGCGGGAGCAGTTCTTC.

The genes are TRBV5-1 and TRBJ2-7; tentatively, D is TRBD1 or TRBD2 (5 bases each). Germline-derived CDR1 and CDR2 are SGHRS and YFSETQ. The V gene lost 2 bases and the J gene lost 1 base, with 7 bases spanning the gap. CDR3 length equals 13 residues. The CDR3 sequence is CASSFEGSYEQYF. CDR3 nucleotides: TGCGCCAGCAGCTTTGAGGGGTCCTACGAGCAGTACTTC. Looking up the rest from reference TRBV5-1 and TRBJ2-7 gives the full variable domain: KAGVTQTPRYLIKTRGQQVTLSCSPISGHRSVSWYQQTPGQGLQFLFEYFSETQRNKGNFPGRFSGRQFSNSRSEMNVSTLELGDSALYLCASSFEGSYEQYFGPGTRLTVT.

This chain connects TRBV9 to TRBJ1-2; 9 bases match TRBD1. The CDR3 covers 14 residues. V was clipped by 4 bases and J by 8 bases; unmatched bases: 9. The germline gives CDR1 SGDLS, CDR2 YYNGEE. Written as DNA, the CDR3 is TGTGCCAGCAGCTCTTCAACAGGGGGCGGCGGCTACACCTTC. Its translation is CASSSSTGGGGYTF.

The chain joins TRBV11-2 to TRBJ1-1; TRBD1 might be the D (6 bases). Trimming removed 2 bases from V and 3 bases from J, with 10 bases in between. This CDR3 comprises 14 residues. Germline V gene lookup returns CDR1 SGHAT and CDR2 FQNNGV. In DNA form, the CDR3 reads TGTGCCAGCAGCTTACAGACAGGAGACACTGAAGCTTTCTTT. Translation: CASSLQTGDTEAFF.

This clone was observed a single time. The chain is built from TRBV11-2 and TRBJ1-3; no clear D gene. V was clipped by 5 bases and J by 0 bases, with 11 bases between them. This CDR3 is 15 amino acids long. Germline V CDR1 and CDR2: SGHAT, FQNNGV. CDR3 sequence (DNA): TGTGCCAGCAGCCCTCCTGGTATCTCTGGAAACACCATATATTTT. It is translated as CASSPPGISGNTIYF. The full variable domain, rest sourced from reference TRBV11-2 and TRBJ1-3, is EAGVAQSPRYKIIEKRQSVAFWCNPISGHATLYWYQQILGQGPKLLIQFQNNGVVDDSQLPKDRFSAERLKGVDSTLKIQPAKLEDSAVYLCASSPPGISGNTIYFGEGSWLTVV.

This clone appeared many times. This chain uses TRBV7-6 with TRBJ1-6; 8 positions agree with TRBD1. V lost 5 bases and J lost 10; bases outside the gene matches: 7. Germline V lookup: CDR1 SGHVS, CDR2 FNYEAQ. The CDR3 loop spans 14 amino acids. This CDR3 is CASSPRTGLSPLHF. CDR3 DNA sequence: TGTGCCAGCAGCCCTAGGACAGGGTTGTCACCCCTCCACTTT.

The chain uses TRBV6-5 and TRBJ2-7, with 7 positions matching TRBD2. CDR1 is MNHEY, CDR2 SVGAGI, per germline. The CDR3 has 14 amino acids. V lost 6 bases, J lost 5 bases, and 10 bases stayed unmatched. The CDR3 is CASSNGRGLHEQYF. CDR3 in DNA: TGTGCCAGCAGCAACGGGCGGGGGTTACACGAGCAGTACTTC.